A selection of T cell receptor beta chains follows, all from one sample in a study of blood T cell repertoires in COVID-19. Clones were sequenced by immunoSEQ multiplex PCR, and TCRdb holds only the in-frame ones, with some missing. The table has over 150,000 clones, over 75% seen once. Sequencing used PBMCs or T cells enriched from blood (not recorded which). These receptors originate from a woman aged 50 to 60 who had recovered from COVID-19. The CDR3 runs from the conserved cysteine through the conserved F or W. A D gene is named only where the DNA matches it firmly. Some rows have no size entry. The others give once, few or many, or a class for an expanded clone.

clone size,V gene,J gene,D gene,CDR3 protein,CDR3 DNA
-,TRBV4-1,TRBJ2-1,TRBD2,CASSQDPWTSGSNEQFF,TGCGCCAGCAGCCAAGATCCCTGGACTAGCGGGAGCAATGAGCAGTTCTTC
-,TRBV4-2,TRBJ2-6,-,CASSQDWRGDGANVLTF,TGTGCCAGCAGCCAAGATTGGAGGGGAGATGGGGCCAACGTCCTGACTTTC
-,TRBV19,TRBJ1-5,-,CASSIGPGNQPQHF,TGTGCCAGTAGTATCGGCCCAGGGAATCAGCCCCAGCATTTT
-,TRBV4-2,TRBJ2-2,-,CASSQGGSSGGELFF,TGTGCCAGCAGCCAAGGCGGTAGCTCCGGCGGGGAGCTGTTTTTT
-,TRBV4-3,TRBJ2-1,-,CASSQDTTAYNEQFF,TGCGCCAGCAGCCAAGATACGACAGCCTACAATGAGCAGTTCTTC
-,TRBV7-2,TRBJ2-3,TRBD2,CASSLGLAPQYF,TGTGCCAGCAGCCTTGGACTAGCGCCGCAGTATTTT
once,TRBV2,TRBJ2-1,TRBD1,CASSEVDRAYNEQFF,TGTGCCAGCAGTGAGGTTGACAGGGCCTACAATGAGCAGTTCTTC
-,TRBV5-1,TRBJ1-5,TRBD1,CASSPGTGFQPQHF,TGCGCCAGCAGCCCTGGGACAGGGTTTCAGCCCCAGCATTTT
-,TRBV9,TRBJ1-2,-,CASSVATSGYGYTF,TGTGCCAGCAGCGTAGCTACGTCAGGCTATGGCTACACCTTC
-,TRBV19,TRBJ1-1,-,CASSTPAGTEAFF,TGTGCCAGTAGTACCCCCGCCGGCACTGAAGCTTTCTTT
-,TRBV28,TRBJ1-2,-,CASSSGAQANYGYTF,TGTGCCAGCAGTTCAGGGGCGCAGGCGAACTATGGCTACACCTTC
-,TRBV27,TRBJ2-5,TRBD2,CASSAIAGSLAGVSETQYF,TGTGCCAGCAGTGCGATCGCAGGGTCTCTAGCGGGAGTGTCAGAGACCCAGTACTTC
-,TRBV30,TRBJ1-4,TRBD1,CAWSVSLPGQSLNEKLFF,TGTGCCTGGAGTGTATCACTCCCGGGACAGTCCCTGAATGAAAAACTGTTTTTT
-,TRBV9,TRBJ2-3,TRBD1,CASSVTLGQIKDTQYF,TGTGCCAGCAGCGTAACTCTGGGACAGATTAAGGATACGCAGTATTTT
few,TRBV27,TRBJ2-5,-,CASSPGLHTQETQYF,TGTGCCAGCAGCCCTGGACTACACACTCAAGAGACCCAGTACTTC
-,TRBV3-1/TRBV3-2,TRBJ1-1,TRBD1,CASSQRRTGSRLNTEAFF,TGTGCCAGCAGCCAGCGGAGGACAGGGTCACGCCTGAACACTGAAGCTTTCTTT
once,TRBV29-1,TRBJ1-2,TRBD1,CSVEDRDRNYGYTF,TGCAGCGTTGAAGATAGGGACAGAAACTATGGCTACACCTTC
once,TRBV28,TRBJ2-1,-,CASNTGGGGNNEQFF,TGTGCCAGCAACACAGGAGGGGGCGGGAACAATGAGCAGTTCTTC
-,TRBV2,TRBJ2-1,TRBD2,CANPPASVSGATYNEQFF,TGTGCCAACCCCCCGGCCTCTGTTAGCGGGGCTACCTACAATGAGCAGTTCTTC
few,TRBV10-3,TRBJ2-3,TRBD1,CAISRDRGSDTQYF,TGTGCCATCAGCCGGGACAGGGGATCAGATACGCAGTATTTT
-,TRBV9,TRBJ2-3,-,CASSISGPSTDTQYF,TGTGCCAGCAGCATTAGCGGTCCTAGCACAGATACGCAGTATTTT
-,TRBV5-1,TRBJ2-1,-,CASRPDSTFEQFF,TGCGCCAGCAGACCCGACAGTACTTTTGAGCAGTTCTTC
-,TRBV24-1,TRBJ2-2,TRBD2,CATSDAFVGAGVDTGELFF,TGTGCCACCAGTGATGCCTTCGTAGGCGCGGGAGTGGACACCGGGGAGCTGTTTTTT
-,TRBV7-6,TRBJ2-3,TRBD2,CASSTWTSGSTDTQYF,TGTGCCAGCAGCACCTGGACTAGCGGGAGCACAGATACGCAGTATTTT
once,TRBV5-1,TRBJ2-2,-,CASSLTVGGGTGELFF,TGCGCCAGCAGCTTGACTGTGGGAGGAGGTACCGGGGAGCTGTTTTTT
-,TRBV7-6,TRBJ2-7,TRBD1,CASSPGTGGGEQYF,TGTGCCAGCAGCCCCGGGACAGGGGGCGGCGAGCAGTACTTC
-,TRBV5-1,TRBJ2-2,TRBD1,CASSLAGGRELFF,TGCGCCAGCAGCTTGGCAGGGGGCAGGGAGCTGTTTTTT